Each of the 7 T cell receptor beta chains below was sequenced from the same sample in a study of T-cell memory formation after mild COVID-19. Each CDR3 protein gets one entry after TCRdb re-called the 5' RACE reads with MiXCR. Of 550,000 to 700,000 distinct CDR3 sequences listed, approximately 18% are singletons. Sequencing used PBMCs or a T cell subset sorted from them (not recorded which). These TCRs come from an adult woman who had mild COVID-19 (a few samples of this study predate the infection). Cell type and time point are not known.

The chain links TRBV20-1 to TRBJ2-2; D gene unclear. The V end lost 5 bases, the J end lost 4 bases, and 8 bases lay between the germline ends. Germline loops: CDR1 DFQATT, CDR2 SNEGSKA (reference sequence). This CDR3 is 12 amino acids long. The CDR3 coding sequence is TGCAGTGCTCTCACCACCACCGGGGAGCTGTTTTTT. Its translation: CSALTTTGELFF.

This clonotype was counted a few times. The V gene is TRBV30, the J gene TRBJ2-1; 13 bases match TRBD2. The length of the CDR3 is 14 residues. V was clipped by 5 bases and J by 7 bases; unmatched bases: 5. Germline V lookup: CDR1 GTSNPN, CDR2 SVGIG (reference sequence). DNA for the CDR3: TGTGCCTGGGTAACTAGCGGGAGGGCGAATGAGCAGTTCTTC. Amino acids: CAWVTSGRANEQFF.

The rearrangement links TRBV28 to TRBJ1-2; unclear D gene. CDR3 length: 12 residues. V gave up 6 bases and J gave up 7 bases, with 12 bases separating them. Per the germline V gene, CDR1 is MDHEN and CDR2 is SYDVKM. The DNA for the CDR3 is TGTGCCAGCAGGACTGTGTATGTTGGCTACACCTTC. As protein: CASRTVYVGYTF.

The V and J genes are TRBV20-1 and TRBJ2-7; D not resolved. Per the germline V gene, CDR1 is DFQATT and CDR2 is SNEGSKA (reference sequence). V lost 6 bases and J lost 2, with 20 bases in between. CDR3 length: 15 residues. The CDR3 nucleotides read TGCAGTGCCTCACCTCGGGCCTCCGTTGCCTACGAGCAGTACTTC. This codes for CSASPRASVAYEQYF.

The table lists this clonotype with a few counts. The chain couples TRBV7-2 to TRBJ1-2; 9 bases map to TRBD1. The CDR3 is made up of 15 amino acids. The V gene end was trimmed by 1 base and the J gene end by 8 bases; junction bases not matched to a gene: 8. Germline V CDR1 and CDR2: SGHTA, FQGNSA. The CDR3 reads CASSLESQGAWGYTF. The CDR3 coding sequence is TGTGCCAGCAGCTTAGAGTCACAGGGGGCGTGGGGCTACACCTTC.

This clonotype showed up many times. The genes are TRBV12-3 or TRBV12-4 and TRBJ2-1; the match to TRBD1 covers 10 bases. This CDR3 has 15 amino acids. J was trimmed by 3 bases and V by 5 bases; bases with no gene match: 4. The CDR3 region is CASSPGTGVYNEQFF. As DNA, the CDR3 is TGTGCCAGCAGTCCCGGGACAGGGGTCTACAATGAGCAGTTCTTC.

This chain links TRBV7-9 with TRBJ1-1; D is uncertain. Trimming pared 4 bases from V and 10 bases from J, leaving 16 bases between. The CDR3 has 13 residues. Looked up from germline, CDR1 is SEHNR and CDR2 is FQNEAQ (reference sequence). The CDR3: CASSSTPDGGAFF. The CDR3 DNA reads TGTGCCAGCAGCTCTACCCCCGATGGAGGAGCTTTCTTT. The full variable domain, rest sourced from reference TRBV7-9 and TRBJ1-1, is DTGVSQNPRHKITKRGQNVTFRCDPISEHNRLYWYRQTLGQGPEFLTYFQNEAQLEKSRLLSDRFSAERPKGSFSTLEIQRTEQGDSAMYLCASSSTPDGGAFFGQGTRLTVV.